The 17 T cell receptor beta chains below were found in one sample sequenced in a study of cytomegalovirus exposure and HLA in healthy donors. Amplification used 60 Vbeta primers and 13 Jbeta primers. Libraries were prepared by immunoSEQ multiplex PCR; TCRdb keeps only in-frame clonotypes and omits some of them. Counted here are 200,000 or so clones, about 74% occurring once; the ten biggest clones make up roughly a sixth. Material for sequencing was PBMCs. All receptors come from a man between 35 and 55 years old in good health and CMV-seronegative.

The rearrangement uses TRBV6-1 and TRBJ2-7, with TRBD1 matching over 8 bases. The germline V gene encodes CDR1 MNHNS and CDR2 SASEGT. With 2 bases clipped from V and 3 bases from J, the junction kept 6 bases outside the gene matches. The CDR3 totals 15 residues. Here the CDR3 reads CASSESVGQGYEQYF. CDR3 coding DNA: TGTGCCAGCAGTGAATCGGTAGGACAGGGCTACGAGCAGTACTTC.

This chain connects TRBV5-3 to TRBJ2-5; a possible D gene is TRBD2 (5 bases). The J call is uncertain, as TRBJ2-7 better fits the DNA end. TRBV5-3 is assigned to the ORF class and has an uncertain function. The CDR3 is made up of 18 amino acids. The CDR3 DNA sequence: TGTGCCAGAACCCCATATGGTAGAACTAGAGACCAGTTGCACGAGCAGTACTTC. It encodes CARTPYGRTRDQLHEQYF.

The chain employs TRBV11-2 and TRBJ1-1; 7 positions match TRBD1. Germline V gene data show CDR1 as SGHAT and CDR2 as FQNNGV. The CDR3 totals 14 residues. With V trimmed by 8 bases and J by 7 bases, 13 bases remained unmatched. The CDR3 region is CASSTGTRLSEAFF. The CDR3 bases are TGTGCCAGCTCGACAGGGACCCGCTTGAGTGAAGCTTTCTTT.

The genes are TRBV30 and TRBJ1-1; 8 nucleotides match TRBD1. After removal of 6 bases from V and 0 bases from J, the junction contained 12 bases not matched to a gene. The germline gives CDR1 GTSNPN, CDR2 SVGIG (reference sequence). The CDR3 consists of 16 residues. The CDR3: CACHRTGTNMNTEAFF. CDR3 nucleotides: TGTGCCTGCCATCGGACAGGGACTAACATGAACACTGAAGCTTTCTTT.

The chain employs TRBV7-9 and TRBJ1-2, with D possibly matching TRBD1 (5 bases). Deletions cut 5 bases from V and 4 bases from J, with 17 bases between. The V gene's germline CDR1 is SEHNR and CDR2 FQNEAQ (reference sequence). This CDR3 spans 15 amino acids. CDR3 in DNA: TGTGCCAGCAGCCTCGTGGGCCAGGGAGGCTATGGCTACACCTTC. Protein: CASSLVGQGGYGYTF.

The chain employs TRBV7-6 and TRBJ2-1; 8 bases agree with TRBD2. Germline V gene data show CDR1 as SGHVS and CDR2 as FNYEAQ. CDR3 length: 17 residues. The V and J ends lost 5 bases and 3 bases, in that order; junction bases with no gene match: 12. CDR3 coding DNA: TGTGCCAGCAGCCCTCGACCCCGGGGGGGGATCTACAATGAGCAGTTCTTC. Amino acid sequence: CASSPRPRGGIYNEQFF. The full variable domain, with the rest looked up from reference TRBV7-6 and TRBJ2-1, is GAGVSQSPRYKVTKRGQDVALRCDPISGHVSLYWYRQALGQGPEFLTYFNYEAQQDKSGLPNDRFSAERPEGSISTLTIQRTEQRDSAMYRCASSPRPRGGIYNEQFFGPGTRLTVL.

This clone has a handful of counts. In DNA form, the CDR3 reads TGTGCCAGCTCACCGTCCCCCATCCGCACAGATACGCAGTATTTT. It specifies CASSPSPIRTDTQYF. The chain employs TRBV18 and TRBJ2-3; no clear D. Germline-derived CDR1 and CDR2 are KGHSH and LQKENI. The CDR3 is 15 residues long. Trimming shortened V by 3 bases and J by 1 base, and 11 bases separated the two germline ends.

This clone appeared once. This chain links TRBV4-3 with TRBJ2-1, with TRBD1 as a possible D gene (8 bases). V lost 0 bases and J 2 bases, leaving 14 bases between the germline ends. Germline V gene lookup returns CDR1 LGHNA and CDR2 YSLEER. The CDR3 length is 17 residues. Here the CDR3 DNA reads TGCGCCAGCAGCCAAGATACAGGGGGGGCCCCCTACAATGAGCAGTTCTTC. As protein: CASSQDTGGAPYNEQFF.

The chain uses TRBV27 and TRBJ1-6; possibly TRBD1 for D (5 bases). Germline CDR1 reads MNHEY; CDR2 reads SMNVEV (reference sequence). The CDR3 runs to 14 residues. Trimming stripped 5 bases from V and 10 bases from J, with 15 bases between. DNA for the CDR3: TGTGCCAGCAGTATCGGGGGAGTAGGCTCACCCCTCCACTTT. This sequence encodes CASSIGGVGSPLHF.

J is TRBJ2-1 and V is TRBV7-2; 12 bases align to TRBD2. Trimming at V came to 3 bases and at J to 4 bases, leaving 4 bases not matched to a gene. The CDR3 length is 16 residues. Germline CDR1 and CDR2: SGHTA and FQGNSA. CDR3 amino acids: CASSFPSGGAYNEQFF. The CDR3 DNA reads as TGTGCCAGCAGCTTTCCTAGCGGGGGGGCTTACAATGAGCAGTTCTTC.

CDR3: CASSPSAGRTGELFF. The CDR3 DNA is TGTGCCAGCAGCCCCTCGGCGGGGCGGACCGGGGAGCTGTTTTTT. The chain joins TRBV5-4 to TRBJ2-2; TRBD2 might be the D (6 bases). The CDR3 length is 15 residues. The germline V gene encodes CDR1 SGHNT and CDR2 YYREEE (reference sequence). Between the trimmed V and J ends, which lost 4 bases and 5 bases, there was a span of 15 bases.

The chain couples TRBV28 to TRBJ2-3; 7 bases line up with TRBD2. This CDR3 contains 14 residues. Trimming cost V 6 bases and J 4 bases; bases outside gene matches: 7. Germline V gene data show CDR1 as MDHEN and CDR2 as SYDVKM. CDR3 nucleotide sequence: TGTGCCAGCAGGGGGGGAGGGAAATCAGATACGCAGTATTTT. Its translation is CASRGGGKSDTQYF.

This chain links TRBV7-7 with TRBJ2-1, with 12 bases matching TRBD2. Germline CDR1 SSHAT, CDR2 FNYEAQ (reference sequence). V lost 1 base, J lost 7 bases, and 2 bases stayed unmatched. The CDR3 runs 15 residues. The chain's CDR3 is CASSLGTSGANEQFF. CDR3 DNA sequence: TGTGCCAGCAGCTTAGGGACTAGCGGGGCTAATGAGCAGTTCTTC.

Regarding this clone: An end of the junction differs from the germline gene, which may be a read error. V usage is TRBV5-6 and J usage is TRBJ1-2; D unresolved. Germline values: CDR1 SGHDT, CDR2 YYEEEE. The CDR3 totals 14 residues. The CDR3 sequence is CASSNRDTNYGYTF. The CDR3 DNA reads TGTGCCAGCAGCAACCGGGATACCAACTACGGCTACACCTTC.

The CDR3 here is CATSRADRGLVETQYF. The CDR3 DNA reads as TGTGCCACCAGCAGGGCGGACAGGGGATTGGTGGAGACCCAGTACTTC. This chain links TRBV15 with TRBJ2-5; 9 bases match TRBD1. This CDR3 contains 16 residues. Germline trimming cut 3 bases from V and 5 bases from J; bases unmatched to any gene: 10. CDR1 is LNHNV, CDR2 YYDKDF, per germline (reference sequence).

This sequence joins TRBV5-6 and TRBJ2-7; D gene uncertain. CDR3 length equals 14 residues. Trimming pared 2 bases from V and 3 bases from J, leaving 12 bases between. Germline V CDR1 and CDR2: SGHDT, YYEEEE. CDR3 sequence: CASSFYYPSYEQYF. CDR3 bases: TGTGCCAGCAGCTTTTATTATCCGAGCTACGAGCAGTACTTC.

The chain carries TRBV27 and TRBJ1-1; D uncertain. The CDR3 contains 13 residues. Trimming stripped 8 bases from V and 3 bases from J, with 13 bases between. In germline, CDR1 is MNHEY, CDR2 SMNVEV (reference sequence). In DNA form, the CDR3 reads TGTGCCAGCCGAGGGAGTCGGGACACTGAAGCTTTCTTT. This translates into CASRGSRDTEAFF.